The entry that follows covers one T cell receptor beta chain sequence. What it binds is unknown. V was trimmed by 5 bases and J by 4 bases, leaving 15 bases between them. Germline V gene sequence: CDR1 PRHDT, CDR2 FYEKMQ (reference sequence). This CDR3 comprises 14 residues. These data originate in a study of post-analysis software for immune sequencing data. General observations from the study: Five TRBV segments, TRBV5-6, TRBV5-1 and TRBV20-1 among them, were found more frequent in patients than controls.

TCR beta cDNA libraries included unique molecular identifiers. MiXCR, run by TCRdb on the PCR reads, gives a single entry per CDR3 protein. The data contain 750,000 to 950,000 distinct CDR3 sequences, around 42% of them seen just once; the ten biggest clones take up roughly 5.2%. The source of this sequence is a girl aged 10 to 17 with multiple sclerosis. V usage is TRBV13 and J usage is TRBJ2-7; no definite D call. The source material was blood. The CDR3 bases are TGTGCCAGCAGCCAAGTGCATGGGTCTTACGAGCAGTACTTC. Translating it yields CASSQVHGSYEQYF.